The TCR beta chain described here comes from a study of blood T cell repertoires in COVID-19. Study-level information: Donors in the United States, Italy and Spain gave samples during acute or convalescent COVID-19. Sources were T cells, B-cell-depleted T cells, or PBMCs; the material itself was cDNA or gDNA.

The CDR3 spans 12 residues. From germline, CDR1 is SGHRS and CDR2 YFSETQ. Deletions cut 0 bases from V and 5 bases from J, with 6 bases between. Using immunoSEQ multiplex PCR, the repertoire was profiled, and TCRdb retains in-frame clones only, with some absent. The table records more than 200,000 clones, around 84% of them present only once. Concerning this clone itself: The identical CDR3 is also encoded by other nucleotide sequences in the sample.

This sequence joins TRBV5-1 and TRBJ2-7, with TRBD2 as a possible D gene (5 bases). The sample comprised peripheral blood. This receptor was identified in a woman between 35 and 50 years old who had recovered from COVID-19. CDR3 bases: TGCGCCAGCAGCTTGGCGGGAAACGAGCAGTACTTC. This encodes CASSLAGNEQYF.